This is a list of T cell receptor beta chains from one sample in a study of PD-L1 blockade in urothelial cancer. Assay used: immunoSEQ multiplex PCR; TCRdb lists only in-frame clones, some missing. The sample gives fewer than 75,000 clones, about 90% of which show up once; approximately 5% is in the top ten. The material sequenced was PBMCs, taken around atezolizumab (anti-PD-L1) treatment. These receptors were collected from a man aged 65 to 79 with urothelial cancer. CDR3s include the opening cysteine and the closing phenylalanine or tryptophan. A D gene is named only where the DNA matches it firmly.

J	V	D	length	CDR3	DNA
TRBJ2-5	TRBV6-5	-	15	CASSYSQVTQETQYF	TGTGCCAGCAGTTACTCACAGGTTACCCAAGAGACCCAGTACTTC
TRBJ2-2	TRBV5-1	-	13	CASSLDGTGELFF	TGCGCCAGCAGCTTGGACGGCACCGGGGAGCTGTTTTTT
TRBJ2-3	TRBV4-2	TRBD2	17	CASSQDQDSGRFRSQYF	TGTGCCAGCAGCCAAGATCAGGATAGCGGGAGATTCCGCTCGCAGTATTTT
TRBJ1-1	TRBV7-9	-	13	CASSGDASLNPFF	TGTGCCAGCAGCGGAGATGCATCTTTGAATCCTTTCTTT
TRBJ2-3	TRBV4-1	TRBD2	18	CASSQVDVTSGTTDTQYF	TGCGCCAGCAGCCAAGTAGATGTAACTAGCGGAACCACAGATACGCAGTATTTT
TRBJ1-3	TRBV15	-	17	CATSRDLTVYSGNTIYF	TGTGCCACCAGCAGAGATTTGACAGTCTACTCTGGAAACACCATATATTTT
TRBJ1-2	TRBV19	-	12	CASSLSNYGYTF	TGTGCCAGTAGCTTGAGTAACTATGGCTACACCTTC
TRBJ2-2	TRBV11-3	-	12	CASSLNTGVLFF	TGTGCCAGCAGCCTAAATACCGGGGTTCTGTTTTTT
TRBJ2-5	TRBV6-1	-	14	CASSDIGRLETQYF	TGTGCCAGCAGTGATATTGGGAGGTTGGAGACCCAGTACTTC
TRBJ2-3	TRBV5-6	TRBD2	14	CASSPRLAGDTQYF	TGTGCCAGCAGCCCCCGACTAGCTGGAGATACGCAGTATTTT